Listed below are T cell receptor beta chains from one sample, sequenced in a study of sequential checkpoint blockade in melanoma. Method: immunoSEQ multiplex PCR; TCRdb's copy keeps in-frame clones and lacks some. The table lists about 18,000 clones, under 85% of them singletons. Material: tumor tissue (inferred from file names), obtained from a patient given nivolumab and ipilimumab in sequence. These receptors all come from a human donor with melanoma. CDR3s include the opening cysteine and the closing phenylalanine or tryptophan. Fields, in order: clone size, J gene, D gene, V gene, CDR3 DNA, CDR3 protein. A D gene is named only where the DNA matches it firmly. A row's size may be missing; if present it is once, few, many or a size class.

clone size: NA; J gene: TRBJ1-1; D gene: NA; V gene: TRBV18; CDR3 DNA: TGTGCCAGCTCACCAGTGGTTAACACTGAAGCTTTCTTT; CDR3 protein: CASSPVVNTEAFF
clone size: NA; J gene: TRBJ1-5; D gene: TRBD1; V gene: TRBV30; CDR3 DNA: TGTGCCTGGAGTTTAAGGACAGGGGATTTCAATCAGCCCCAGCATTTT; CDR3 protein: CAWSLRTGDFNQPQHF
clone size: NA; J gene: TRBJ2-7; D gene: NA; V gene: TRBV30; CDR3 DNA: TGTGCCTACCAAAGTTGGTTGAAGAGAGGCGAGCAGTACTTC; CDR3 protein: CAYQSWLKRGEQYF
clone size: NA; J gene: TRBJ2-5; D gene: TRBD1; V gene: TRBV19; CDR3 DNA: TGTGCCAGTACCAAGTCGAGGGGGCAGGTAGAGACCCAGTACTTC; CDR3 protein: CASTKSRGQVETQYF
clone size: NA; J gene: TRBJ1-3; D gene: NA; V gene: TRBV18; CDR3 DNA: TGTGCCAGCTCACCACCCCCAAGGACCGGCGGAAACACCATATATTTT; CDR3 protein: CASSPPPRTGGNTIYF
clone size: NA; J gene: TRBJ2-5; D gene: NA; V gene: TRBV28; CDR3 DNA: TGTGCCAGCAGGGGGGACGAAGAGACCCAGTACTTC; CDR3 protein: CASRGDEETQYF
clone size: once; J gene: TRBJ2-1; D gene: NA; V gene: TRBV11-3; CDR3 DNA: TGTGCCAGCAGCTTAGGGGGGGGCCGCGGCCATGAGCAGTTCTTC; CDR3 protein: CASSLGGGRGHEQFF
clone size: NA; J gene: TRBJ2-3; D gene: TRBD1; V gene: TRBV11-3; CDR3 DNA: TGTGCCAGCAGCCCTAGGACAGGGCTGAGCACAGATACGCAGTATTTT; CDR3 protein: CASSPRTGLSTDTQYF
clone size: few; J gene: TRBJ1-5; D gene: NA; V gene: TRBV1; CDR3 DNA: TGCGCCAGCCGGTACGAGACAGGAGGGAACCAGCCCCAGCATTTT; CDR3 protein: CASRYETGGNQPQHF
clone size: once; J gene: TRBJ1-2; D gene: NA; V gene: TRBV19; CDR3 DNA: TGTGCCAGTAGTATTCTGGGGGTGGATGGCTACACCTTC; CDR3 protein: CASSILGVDGYTF
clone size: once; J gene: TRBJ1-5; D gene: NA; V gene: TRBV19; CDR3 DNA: TGTGCCAGTAGTATGGAGGGGGGGCCCCAGCATTTT; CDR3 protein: CASSMEGGPQHF
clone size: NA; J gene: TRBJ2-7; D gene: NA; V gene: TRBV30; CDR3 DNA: TGTGCCTGGACAACCGGGACCGCGGTACTCGAGCAGTACTTC; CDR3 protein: CAWTTGTAVLEQYF
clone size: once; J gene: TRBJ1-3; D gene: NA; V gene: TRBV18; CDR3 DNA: TGTGCCAGCTCACCAGGGGCCACGGGACGGTTCTCTGGAAACACCATATATTTT; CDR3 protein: CASSPGATGRFSGNTIYF
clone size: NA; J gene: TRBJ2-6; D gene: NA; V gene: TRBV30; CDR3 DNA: TGTGCCTGGAGTGTCCCGAGGGGTGGGGCCAACGTCCTGACTTTC; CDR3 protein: CAWSVPRGGANVLTF
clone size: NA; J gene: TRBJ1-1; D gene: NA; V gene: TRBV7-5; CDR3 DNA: TGTGCCAGCAGCTTAGACGGGACGGTTAACACTGAAGCTTTCTTT; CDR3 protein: CASSLDGTVNTEAFF
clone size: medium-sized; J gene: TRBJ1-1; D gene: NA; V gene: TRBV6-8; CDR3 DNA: TGTGCCAGCAATAGACAGAGGAACACTGAAGCTTTCTTT; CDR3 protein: CASNRQRNTEAFF
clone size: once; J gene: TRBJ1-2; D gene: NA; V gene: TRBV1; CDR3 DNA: TGCGCCAGCAGCCGGGAGGGGATCTATGGCTACACCTTC; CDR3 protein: CASSREGIYGYTF
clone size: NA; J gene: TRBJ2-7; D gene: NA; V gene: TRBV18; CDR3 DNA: TGTGCCAGCTCACCGGTGGAGGGCGGCGAGCAGTACTTC; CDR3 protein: CASSPVEGGEQYF
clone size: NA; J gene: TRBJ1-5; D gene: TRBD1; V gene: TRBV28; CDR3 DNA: TGTGCCAGCAAATACCCGGGACAGGGCAATCAGCCCCAGCATTTT; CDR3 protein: CASKYPGQGNQPQHF
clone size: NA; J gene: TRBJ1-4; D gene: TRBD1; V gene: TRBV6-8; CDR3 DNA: TGTGCCAGCAGCTCTGACAGGGCGGCTAATGAAAAACTGTTTTTT; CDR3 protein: CASSSDRAANEKLFF